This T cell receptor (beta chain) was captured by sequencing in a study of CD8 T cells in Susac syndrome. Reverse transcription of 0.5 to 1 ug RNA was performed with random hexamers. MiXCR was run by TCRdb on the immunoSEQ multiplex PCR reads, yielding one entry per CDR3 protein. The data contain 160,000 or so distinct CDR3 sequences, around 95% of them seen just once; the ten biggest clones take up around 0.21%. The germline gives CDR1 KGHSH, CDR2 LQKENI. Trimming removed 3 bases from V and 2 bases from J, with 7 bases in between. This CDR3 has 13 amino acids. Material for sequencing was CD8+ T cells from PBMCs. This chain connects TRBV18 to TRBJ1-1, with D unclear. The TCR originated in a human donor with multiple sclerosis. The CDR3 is CASSPAPNTEAFF. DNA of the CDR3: TGTGCCAGCTCACCCGCACCAAACACTGAAGCTTTCTTT.